This TCR beta chain was identified in a study of blood T cell repertoires in COVID-19. Across the whole study: In each case, the material was cDNA or gDNA derived from T cells, B-cell-depleted T cells, or PBMCs.

The germline V gene encodes CDR1 SGHNT and CDR2 YYREEE (reference sequence). The CDR3 totals 14 residues. Generated by immunoSEQ multiplex PCR, the TCRdb table keeps only in-frame clones and is missing some. The sample yields around 80,000 clones, 75% to 85% seen once. Seattle participants joined during active infection and were tracked over time. The sequence came from a middle-aged man with COVID-19, enrolled during active disease. The V and J genes are TRBV5-4 and TRBJ1-3, with a possible D match to TRBD1 (6 bases). The sequencing input was peripheral blood. The CDR3 spells CAISKGVAGNTIYF. The CDR3 region has the DNA TGTGCTATCAGTAAGGGGGTAGCTGGAAACACCATATATTTT. Filled out from reference TRBV5-4 and TRBJ1-3, the complete variable domain reads ETGVTQSPTHLIKTRGQQVTLRCSSQSGHNTVSWYQQALGQGPQFIFQYYREEENGRGNFPPRFSGLQFPNYSSELNVNALELDDSALYLCAISKGVAGNTIYFGEGSWLTVV.